Listed below are T cell receptor beta chains from one sample, sequenced in a study of identical twins. TCRdb independently ran MiXCR on the 5' RACE reads; one entry per CDR3 protein. This table holds about 530,000 distinct CDR3 sequences, 20% to 25% found once. The sample also formed part of further work on yellow fever vaccine responses in identical twins.

The sample was CD4+ T cells sorted from blood. These receptors were taken from a woman between 18 and 29 years old in good health. Each CDR3 is given with its conserved first and last residue. A D gene is named only where the DNA matches it firmly. The size field is filled for only some rows; it gives once, few, many or a size class.

J gene	clone size	V gene	D gene	CDR3 DNA	CDR3 protein
TRBJ2-1	.	TRBV4-2	TRBD2	TGTGCCAGCAGCCAAGGGACTAGCGGGGGCCTTTACTACAATGAGCAGTTCTTC	CASSQGTSGGLYYNEQFF
TRBJ2-1	few	TRBV6-2/TRBV6-3	TRBD1	TGTGCCAGCAGTTGGGACAGCTCCTACAATGAGCAGTTCTTC	CASSWDSSYNEQFF
TRBJ2-1	.	TRBV10-3	.	TGTGCCATCAGTGAGTCAAAGGGGAACAATGAGCAGTTCTTC	CAISESKGNNEQFF
TRBJ2-4	.	TRBV3-1	TRBD2	TGTGCCAGCAGCCAAGTTCTCGCGGTCCCAGGCGTACTAGCGGGAAGTCACATTCAGTACTTC	CASSQVLAVPGVLAGSHIQYF
TRBJ2-1	few	TRBV5-1	TRBD2	TGCGCCAGCACCGTAGCGGGAGAATACAATGAGCAGTTCTTC	CASTVAGEYNEQFF
TRBJ2-1	.	TRBV29-1	.	TGCAGCGTTGAAGTCCGGGAACGGTACAATGAGCAGTTCTTC	CSVEVRERYNEQFF
TRBJ2-5	.	TRBV24-1	.	TGTGCCACCAGTGATGGGACCTTCGGGACCCAGTACTTC	CATSDGTFGTQYF
TRBJ2-3	few	TRBV28	.	TGTGCCAGCAGTTCATTCCGGACTTCTAGCACAGATACGCAGTATTTT	CASSSFRTSSTDTQYF
TRBJ2-3	few	TRBV20-1	TRBD1	TGCAGTGCTAAAAGACAGGGTGAGGGAGATACGCAGTATTTT	CSAKRQGEGDTQYF
TRBJ2-1	few	TRBV20-1	.	TGCAGCCCCGTTGGAAATGAGCAGTTCTTC	CSPVGNEQFF
TRBJ2-1	few	TRBV12-3/TRBV12-4	.	TGTGCCAGCAGTACGGGGGACCTCGGGTACAATGAGCAGTTCTTC	CASSTGDLGYNEQFF
TRBJ2-1	.	TRBV15	.	TGTGCCACCAGCAGAGATTTGGGGGATGAGCAGTTCTTC	CATSRDLGDEQFF
TRBJ2-6	.	TRBV20-1	.	TGCAGTGCTAGAGTACGTTCAGGGCCTGTAGCGACCAACGTCCTGACTTTC	CSARVRSGPVATNVLTF
TRBJ2-1	many	TRBV7-2	.	TGTGCCAGCAGCTTAAATCGAGACAATGAGCAGTTCTTC	CASSLNRDNEQFF
TRBJ2-3	.	TRBV11-1	TRBD2	TGTGCCAGCAGCGGCAGACAGAGTAGCGGGGGTCGTATAGATACGCAGTATTTT	CASSGRQSSGGRIDTQYF
TRBJ2-2	.	TRBV12-3/TRBV12-4	TRBD1	TGTGCCAGCAGTGCCGGGACAGCTATCTACTTGACCGGGGAGCTGTTTTTT	CASSAGTAIYLTGELFF
TRBJ1-1	few	TRBV12-3/TRBV12-4	.	TGTGCCAGCAGTTTAGGGTTACAGAACACTGAAGCTTTCTTT	CASSLGLQNTEAFF
TRBJ1-1	once	TRBV28	.	TGTGCCAGCAGACTAGGGGAAGTTAGGACTGAAGCTTTCTTT	CASRLGEVRTEAFF
TRBJ2-3	few	TRBV20-1	.	TGCAGTGCTCGACTAGGATCGGGGAGCACAGATACGCAGTATTTT	CSARLGSGSTDTQYF
TRBJ2-1	.	TRBV2	.	TGTGCCAGCAACCTCCCCCAGCGCTCCTACAATGAGCAGTTCTTC	CASNLPQRSYNEQFF
TRBJ2-5	.	TRBV20-1	.	TGCAGTGCCATACGGCCCGGACTTTTCGACGAGACCCAGTACTTC	CSAIRPGLFDETQYF
TRBJ1-6	few	TRBV10-2	.	TGCGCCAGCAGTGGGGCAGGGGAAAATTCACCCCTCCACTTT	CASSGAGENSPLHF
TRBJ2-1	.	TRBV7-6	.	TGTGCCAGCAGCTTAAGTCAGGCTTACAATGAGCAGTTCTTC	CASSLSQAYNEQFF